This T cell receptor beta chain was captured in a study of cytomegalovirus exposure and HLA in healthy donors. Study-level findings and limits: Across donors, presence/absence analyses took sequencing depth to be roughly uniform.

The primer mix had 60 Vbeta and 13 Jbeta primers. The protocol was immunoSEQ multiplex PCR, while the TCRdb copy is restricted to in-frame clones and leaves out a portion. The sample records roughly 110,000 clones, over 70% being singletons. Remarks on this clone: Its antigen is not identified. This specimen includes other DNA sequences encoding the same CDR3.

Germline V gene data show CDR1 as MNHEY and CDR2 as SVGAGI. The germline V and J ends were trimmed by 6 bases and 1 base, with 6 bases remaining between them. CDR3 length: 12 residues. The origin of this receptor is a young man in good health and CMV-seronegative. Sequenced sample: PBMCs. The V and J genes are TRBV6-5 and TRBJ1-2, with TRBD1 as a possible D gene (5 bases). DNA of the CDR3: TGTGCCAGCAGCCAGGGTAACTATGGCTACACCTTC. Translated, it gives CASSQGNYGYTF.